The 27 T cell receptor beta chains below were found in one sample sequenced in a study of Ad26.COV2.S vaccination and SARS-CoV-2 variants. Treatment defined: roughly 20 received Ad26.COV2.S at low or high dose, single or two shots; roughly 5 received placebo; per-sample allocation not given. Material that was analyzed had been drawn on day 63 after the first vaccine or placebo injection. The assay was immunoSEQ multiplex PCR, and TCRdb's table has in-frame clones only and misses some. The profile covers roughly 320,000 clones, with around four fifths appearing a single time and 2% to 2.5% taken by the ten largest. This sample comprised peripheral blood, obtained in a trial of Ad26.COV2.S vaccine versus placebo. The receptors stem from a person between 18 and 60 years old who received the Ad26.COV2.S COVID-19 vaccine or a placebo.

The genes are TRBV30 and TRBJ1-3; perhaps TRBD1 as D (5 bases). CDR1 is GTSNPN, CDR2 SVGIG, per germline (reference sequence). V was cut by 0 bases and J by 0 bases, with 9 bases left in between. The CDR3 length is 15 residues. This CDR3 is CAWSVNGGSGNTIYF. The CDR3 DNA reads TGTGCCTGGAGTGTAAACGGGGGCTCTGGAAACACCATATATTTT.

CDR3 nucleotide sequence: TGTGCCAGTAGCCGAGGGGGAGACACCGGGGAGCTGTTTTTT. Translation: CASSRGGDTGELFF. The chain links TRBV19 to TRBJ2-2; D perhaps matches TRBD1 (6 bases). The V gene's germline CDR1 is LNHDA and CDR2 SQIVND (reference sequence). With 6 bases removed from V and 3 bases from J, the gap between germline ends came to 11 bases. The CDR3 has 14 amino acids.

V and J are TRBV2 and TRBJ2-7; TRBD2 aligns across 8 bases. The germline V gene encodes CDR1 SNHLY and CDR2 FYNNEI. CDR3 length: 15 residues. Losses at the gene ends were 7 bases for V and 0 bases for J; bases not matched to a gene: 8. CDR3 sequence (DNA): TGTGCCAGCATCTCCGGCGGGGGGAGCTCCTACGAGCAGTACTTC. This encodes CASISGGGSSYEQYF.

This clone has only a few counts. The V and J genes are TRBV4-1 and TRBJ2-3, with 12 nucleotides matching TRBD2. V lost 0 bases and J lost 5; bases outside the gene matches: 9. Germline V gene sequence: CDR1 MGHRA, CDR2 YSYEKL. The CDR3 is made up of 18 amino acids. CDR3 sequence: CASSQDKLAGGRGDTQYF. CDR3 nucleotide sequence: TGCGCCAGCAGCCAAGATAAGCTAGCGGGGGGGCGGGGAGATACGCAGTATTTT.

The genes are TRBV6-5 and TRBJ2-2, with D possibly being TRBD2 (6 bases). Germline CDR1 and CDR2: MNHEY and SVGAGI. Trimming pared 6 bases from V and 3 bases from J, leaving 11 bases between. This CDR3 is built from 14 residues. This chain's CDR3 is CASRADYYTGELFF. The CDR3 DNA reads as TGTGCCAGCAGGGCGGACTACTACACCGGGGAGCTGTTTTTT.

The V and J genes are TRBV2 and TRBJ1-2; possible D gene TRBD1, 5 bases. The CDR3 has 13 residues. The germline V gene has CDR1 SNHLY and CDR2 FYNNEI. V lost 6 bases and J lost 4, with 12 bases in between. This chain's CDR3 is CASRWGGGYGYTF. The CDR3, as DNA: TGTGCCAGCAGGTGGGGGGGAGGCTATGGCTACACCTTC. The full variable domain, completed using reference TRBV2 and TRBJ1-2, is EPEVTQTPSHQVTQMGQEVILRCVPISNHLYFYWYRQILGQKVEFLVSFYNNEISEKSEIFDDQFSVERPDGSNFTLKIRSTKLEDSAMYFCASRWGGGYGYTFGSGTRLTVV.

This rearrangement joins TRBV6-5 to TRBJ2-1; 7 positions agree with TRBD1. Germline V gives CDR1 MNHEY, CDR2 SVGAGI. This CDR3 has 15 amino acids. Unmatched junction bases numbered 3, after V lost 2 bases and J lost 2 bases. CDR3 region: CASSYEGGAYNEQFF. The CDR3, as DNA: TGTGCCAGCAGTTACGAAGGGGGCGCCTACAATGAGCAGTTCTTC.

This chain uses TRBV11-2 with TRBJ2-7; a weak D match, TRBD1 (6 bases). This CDR3 is built from 13 residues. CDR1 SGHAT and CDR2 FQNNGV come from the germline V gene. V was shortened by 3 bases and J by 1 base, with 7 bases between the two germline ends. The CDR3 protein is CASSFGTSYEQYF. CDR3 bases: TGTGCCAGCAGCTTTGGGACATCCTACGAGCAGTACTTC.

Concerning this clone: Other DNA sequences from this sample encode an identical CDR3 as well. This chain uses TRBV3-1 (or the pseudogene TRBV3-2) with TRBJ2-5; the match to TRBD1 covers 8 bases. Trimming cost V 3 bases and J 5 bases; bases outside gene matches: 5. Germline assignment: CDR1 LGHDT and CDR2 YNNKEL (reference sequence). The CDR3 runs 14 residues. The CDR3 coding sequence is TGTGCCAGCAGCCAGGCAGGGGGCCGGGAGACCCAGTACTTC. Its protein product is CASSQAGGRETQYF.

The gene calls are TRBV24-1 and TRBJ2-6, with 7 bases aligning to TRBD1. Germline-derived CDR1 and CDR2 are KGHDR and SFDVKD. This CDR3 spans 18 amino acids. V lost 7 bases, J lost 1 base, and 12 bases stayed unmatched. CDR3 sequence reads: CATSPRQGGWSGANVLTF. The CDR3 DNA sequence: TGTGCCACCAGCCCCCGACAGGGCGGGTGGTCTGGGGCCAACGTCCTGACTTTC.

J is TRBJ1-2 and V is TRBV2, with 9 bases identical to TRBD1. This CDR3 is built from 17 residues. Trimming at V came to 6 bases and at J to 5 bases, leaving 16 bases not matched to a gene. CDR1 and CDR2 (germline): SNHLY, FYNNEI. CDR3 DNA: TGTGCCAGCAGGGAGGGACAGGGCTTCGGGCAATCTTATGGCTACACCTTC. It is translated as CASREGQGFGQSYGYTF.

Details on this clone: Within the sample, other DNA sequences also encode this same CDR3. The chain couples TRBV5-6 to TRBJ2-3, with D perhaps matching TRBD1 (5 bases). Trimming took 0 bases from V and 2 from J, leaving 7 bases between them. The CDR3 has 14 amino acids. The germline V gene has CDR1 SGHDT and CDR2 YYEEEE. The CDR3 sequence: CASSLGGHTDTQYF. CDR3 DNA sequence: TGTGCCAGCAGCTTGGGCGGACACACAGATACGCAGTATTTT.

The rearrangement joins TRBV25-1 to TRBJ2-6; 7 nucleotides match TRBD1. CDR1 MGHDK and CDR2 SYGVNS come from the germline V gene. The CDR3 has 18 amino acids. The J segment lost 0 bases and the V segment lost 2 bases, leaving 7 bases of the junction unmatched. CDR3: CASSELQGSSSGANVLTF. The CDR3 DNA sequence: TGTGCCAGCAGTGAACTACAGGGGTCTAGCTCTGGGGCCAACGTCCTGACTTTC. Full variable domain (outside the CDR3, taken from reference TRBV25-1 and TRBJ2-6): EADIYQTPRYLVIGTGKKITLECSQTMGHDKMYWYQQDPGMELHLIHYSYGVNSTEKGDLSSESTVSRIRTEHFPLTLESARPSHTSQYLCASSELQGSSSGANVLTFGAGSRLTVL.

CDR3 nucleotide sequence: TGTGCCTGGAAGGTCCGGGGAAAGGGCTCCTATAATTCACCCCTCCACTTT. Its protein is CAWKVRGKGSYNSPLHF. The chain joins TRBV30 to TRBJ1-6; D is ambiguous. Germline loops: CDR1 GTSNPN, CDR2 SVGIG (reference sequence). CDR3 length: 17 residues. The ends were cut back, 4 bases at V and 0 bases at J, with 16 bases in the middle.

CDR3 DNA: TGTGCCACCAGTGATGTCACAGGTAAATTAAACAATGAGCAGTTCTTC. Amino acid sequence: CATSDVTGKLNNEQFF. The genes are TRBV24-1 and TRBJ2-1; TRBD1 is a possible D gene (5 bases). The CDR3 loop spans 16 amino acids. The germline gives CDR1 KGHDR, CDR2 SFDVKD. The V gene lost 3 bases and the J gene lost 5 bases, with 16 bases spanning the gap.

This chain connects TRBV6-5 to TRBJ2-1; D possibly corresponds to TRBD1 (6 bases). Trimming stripped 5 bases from V and 3 bases from J, with 14 bases between. Germline V gene sequence: CDR1 MNHEY, CDR2 SVGAGI. CDR3 length: 15 residues. The CDR3 sequence: CASSIQGPGYNEQFF. The CDR3 DNA reads as TGTGCCAGCAGTATACAGGGCCCCGGCTACAATGAGCAGTTCTTC.

V gene TRBV11-3 combines with J gene TRBJ1-1, with D uncertain. V lost 6 bases to trimming and J lost 0 bases, with 5 bases between them. Germline V gene lookup returns CDR1 SGHNT and CDR2 YENEEA. CDR3 length: 12 amino acids. This chain's CDR3 is CASRDLNTEAFF. Written as DNA, the CDR3 is TGTGCCAGCAGGGATCTGAACACTGAAGCTTTCTTT.

This rearrangement joins TRBV4-2 to TRBJ2-4, with D perhaps matching TRBD1 (5 bases). Germline assignment: CDR1 LGHNA and CDR2 YNFKEQ. V was clipped by 1 base and J by 6 bases, with 10 bases between them. CDR3 length equals 14 residues. This CDR3 reads CASSQVGPPNIQYF. In nucleotides, the CDR3 is TGTGCCAGCAGCCAAGTGGGGCCACCAAACATTCAGTACTTC.

As to this clone: The junction departs from germline at one end; a sequencing error may be responsible. The V call is TRBV2, the J call TRBJ2-1; maybe TRBD2 (6 bases). Per the germline V gene, CDR1 is SNHLY and CDR2 is FYNNEI. The CDR3 has 14 residues. CDR3 DNA sequence: TGTGCCAGTGGCCGGGACGGAGGGTACAGTGAGCAGTTCTTC. Translating it yields CASGRDGGYSEQFF.

This chain links TRBV7-9 with TRBJ2-4; D gene ambiguous. The length of the CDR3 is 14 residues. From germline, CDR1 is SEHNR and CDR2 FQNEAQ (reference sequence). V was pared by 6 bases and J by 0 bases, with 9 bases between. CDR3 loop: CASSEELAKNIQYF. As DNA, the CDR3 is TGTGCCAGCAGTGAGGAGCTAGCCAAAAACATTCAGTACTTC.

The gene calls are TRBV7-2 and TRBJ1-1; D unresolved. Trimming removed 2 bases at V and 5 bases at J, with 15 bases between. This CDR3 contains 15 residues. Germline V gene lookup returns CDR1 SGHTA and CDR2 FQGNSA. CDR3 in DNA: TGTGCCAGCAGCTTACGAGGCAGAAGCGGGACTGAAGCTTTCTTT. Its translation: CASSLRGRSGTEAFF.

V gene TRBV28 combines with J gene TRBJ1-1, with D perhaps matching TRBD1 (6 bases). V gave up 4 bases and J gave up 8 bases, with 11 bases separating them. The germline V gene encodes CDR1 MDHEN and CDR2 SYDVKM. This CDR3 region has 12 residues. The CDR3 region has the DNA TGTGCCAGCAGTTCGTCCGGGACAGAAGCTTTCTTT. Its translation: CASSSSGTEAFF.

This chain links TRBV7-3 with TRBJ2-7; either TRBD1 or TRBD2 may supply D (5 bases each). The CDR3 is made up of 14 amino acids. Germline V lookup: CDR1 SGHTA, CDR2 FQGTGA. Trimming pared 4 bases from V and 2 bases from J, leaving 12 bases between. The CDR3 nucleotides read TGTGCCAGCAGCTCCGGGACGGGACCCTACGAGCAGTACTTC. It yields the protein CASSSGTGPYEQYF.

This clone was seen a few times. The chain couples TRBV9 to TRBJ1-3, with D hard to call. Deletions cut 2 bases from V and 0 bases from J, with 15 bases between. This CDR3 has 17 amino acids. From germline, CDR1 is SGDLS and CDR2 YYNGEE. CDR3 region: CASSVSGSKSSGNTIYF. The CDR3 bases are TGTGCCAGCAGCGTTAGTGGCAGTAAGAGCTCTGGAAACACCATATATTTT.

This rearrangement joins TRBV7-3 to TRBJ2-1; 9 positions agree with TRBD1. This CDR3 has 15 residues. Germline assignment: CDR1 SGHTA and CDR2 FQGTGA. V was pared by 5 bases and J by 4 bases, with 6 bases of the junction left unmatched. The CDR3 bases are TGTGCCAGCAGCCCCGTGGGACAGGGATACAATGAGCAGTTCTTC. Translation gives CASSPVGQGYNEQFF.

The chain combines TRBV18 with TRBJ1-6, with D tentatively TRBD1 (6 bases). This CDR3 is built from 16 residues. Germline CDR1 KGHSH, CDR2 LQKENI. Trimming stripped 3 bases from V and 8 bases from J, with 17 bases between. The CDR3 sequence: CASSPTQRTVDSPLHF. The CDR3 DNA is TGTGCCAGCTCACCGACTCAAAGGACAGTCGATTCACCCCTCCACTTT.

The table lists this clone with a count of one. The chain recombines TRBV11-2 with TRBJ2-5; no firm D call. V lost 5 bases, J lost 2 bases, and 24 bases lay in between. CDR1 SGHAT and CDR2 FQNNGV come from the germline V gene. CDR3 length equals 18 residues. The CDR3 is CASSQRKTGFRPQETQYF. CDR3 DNA sequence: TGTGCCAGCAGCCAACGAAAAACCGGGTTCAGACCTCAAGAGACCCAGTACTTC.